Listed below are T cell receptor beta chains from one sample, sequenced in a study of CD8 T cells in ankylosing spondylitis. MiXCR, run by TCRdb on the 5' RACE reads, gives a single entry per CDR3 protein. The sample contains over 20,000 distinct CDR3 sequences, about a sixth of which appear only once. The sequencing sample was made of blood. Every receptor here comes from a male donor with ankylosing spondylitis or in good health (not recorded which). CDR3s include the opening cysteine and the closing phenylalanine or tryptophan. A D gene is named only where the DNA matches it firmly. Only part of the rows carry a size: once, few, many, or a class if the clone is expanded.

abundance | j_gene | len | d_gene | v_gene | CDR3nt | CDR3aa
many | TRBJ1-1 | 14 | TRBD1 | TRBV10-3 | TGTGCCATCAATCAGGGGGCAGGGAACACTGAAGCTTTCTTT | CAINQGAGNTEAFF
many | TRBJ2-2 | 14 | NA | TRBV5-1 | TGCGCCAGCAGCTTGTGGTTCGGGTCCGGGGAGCTGTTTTTT | CASSLWFGSGELFF
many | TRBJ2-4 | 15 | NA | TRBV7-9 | TGTGCCAGCAGCACGGGACCCCGCCAAAAAAACATTCAGTACTTC | CASSTGPRQKNIQYF
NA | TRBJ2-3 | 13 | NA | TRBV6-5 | TGTGCCAGCAGGGACCCGGGCCCAGATACGCAGTATTTT | CASRDPGPDTQYF
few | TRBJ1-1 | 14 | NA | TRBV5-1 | TGCGCCAGCAGCCGTTTAGGACAGAACACTGAAGCTTTCTTT | CASSRLGQNTEAFF
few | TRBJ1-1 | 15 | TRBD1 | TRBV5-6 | TGTGCCAGCAGCTTGAGGGCAGGGGGGGGCACTGAAGCTTTCTTT | CASSLRAGGGTEAFF
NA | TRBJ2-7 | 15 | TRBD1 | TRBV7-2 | TGTGCCAGCAGCGCAGCCGGGACAGAGTTCGACGAGCAGTACTTC | CASSAAGTEFDEQYF
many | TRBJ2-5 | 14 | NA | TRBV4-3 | TGCGCCAGCAGCCAATCGACCTCCCAAGAGACCCAGTACTTC | CASSQSTSQETQYF
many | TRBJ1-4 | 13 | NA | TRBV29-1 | TGCAGCGTTGGGAGGGGACCGGGAGAAAAACTGTTTTTT | CSVGRGPGEKLFF
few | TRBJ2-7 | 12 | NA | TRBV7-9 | TGTGCCAGCAGCGTAACAGGCTACGAGCAGTACTTC | CASSVTGYEQYF
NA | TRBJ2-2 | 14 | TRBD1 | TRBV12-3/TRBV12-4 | TGTGCCAGCATCCTGGGACAGGGAACCGGGGAGCTGTTTTTT | CASILGQGTGELFF
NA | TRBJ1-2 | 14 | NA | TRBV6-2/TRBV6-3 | TGTGCCAGCAGTCCACCGACGGCTAACTATGGCTACACCTTC | CASSPPTANYGYTF
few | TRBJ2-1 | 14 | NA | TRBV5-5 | TGTGCCAGCAGCTTGGTTCCTGGGAGCAATGAGCAGTTCTTC | CASSLVPGSNEQFF
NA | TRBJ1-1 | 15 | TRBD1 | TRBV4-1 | TGCGCCAGCAGCCCCTCCGGGACAGTTAACACTGAAGCTTTCTTT | CASSPSGTVNTEAFF
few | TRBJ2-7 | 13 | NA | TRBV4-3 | TGCGCCAGCAGCCGAGACTTGGCGTACGAGCAGTACTTC | CASSRDLAYEQYF
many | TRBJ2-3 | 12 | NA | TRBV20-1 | TGCAGTGCTAGGCTGTTACCAGATACGCAGTATTTT | CSARLLPDTQYF
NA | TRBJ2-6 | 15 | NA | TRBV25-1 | TGTGCCAGCAGTGAACGAATCTCTGGGGCCAACGTCCTGACTTTC | CASSERISGANVLTF
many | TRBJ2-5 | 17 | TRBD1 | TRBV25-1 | TGTGCCAGCAGTGAACCACCCTTGACAGGGAAGCGGGAGACCCAGTACTTC | CASSEPPLTGKRETQYF
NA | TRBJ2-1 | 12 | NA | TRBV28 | TGTGCCAGCAGTTTACGGATCAATGAGCAGTTCTTC | CASSLRINEQFF
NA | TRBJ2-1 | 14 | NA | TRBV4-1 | TGCGCCAGCAGCCAAGTCACCAGGATCAATGAGCAGTTCTTC | CASSQVTRINEQFF
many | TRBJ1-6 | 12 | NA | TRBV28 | TGTGCCAGCAGTTTTCAGGGTTCACCCCTCCACTTT | CASSFQGSPLHF
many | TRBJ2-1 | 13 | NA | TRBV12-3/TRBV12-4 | TGTGCCAGCAGTCCCCGGGTTCTTAGAGAGCAGTTCTTC | CASSPRVLREQFF
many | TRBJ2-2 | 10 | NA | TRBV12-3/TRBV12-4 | TGTGCCAGCAGTCTCGGGGAGCTGTTTTTT | CASSLGELFF
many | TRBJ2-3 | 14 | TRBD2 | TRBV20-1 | TGCAGTGCACTAGCGGGAGAATTAAGAGATACGCAGTATTTT | CSALAGELRDTQYF
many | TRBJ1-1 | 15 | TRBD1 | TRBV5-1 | TGCGCCAGCAGCATCACAGGGGTCTCGAACACTGAAGCTTTCTTT | CASSITGVSNTEAFF
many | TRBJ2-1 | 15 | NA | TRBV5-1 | TGCGCCAGCAGCCTGTCTGGGGCCGGGGGAGCTGAGCAGTTCTTC | CASSLSGAGGAEQFF
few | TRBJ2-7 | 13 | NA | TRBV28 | TGTGCCAGCACGGGGCGGACCCCCTACGAGCAGTACTTC | CASTGRTPYEQYF
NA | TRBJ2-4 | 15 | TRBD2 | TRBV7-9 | TGTGCCAGCAGCTTTAGCGGGTATACCAAAAACATTCAGTACTTC | CASSFSGYTKNIQYF
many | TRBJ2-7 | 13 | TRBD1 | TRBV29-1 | TGCAGCGCCGACTTTTCAGGGGGCTACGAGCAGTACTTC | CSADFSGGYEQYF
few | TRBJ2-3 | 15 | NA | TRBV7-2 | TGTGCCAGCAGCCGAATAGGACAGTACACAGATACGCAGTATTTT | CASSRIGQYTDTQYF
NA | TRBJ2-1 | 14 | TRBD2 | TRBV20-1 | TGCAGTGCTAGACTCAGCGGGAGGGTCTATGAGCAGTTCTTC | CSARLSGRVYEQFF
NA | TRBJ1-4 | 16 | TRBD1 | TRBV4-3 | TGCGCCAGCAGCCAAGGGACAGGTCCAACTAATGAAAAACTGTTTTTT | CASSQGTGPTNEKLFF
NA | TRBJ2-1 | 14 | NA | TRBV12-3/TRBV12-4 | TGTGCCAGCAGCCCCCAAAGATCCGGCAATGAGCAGTTCTTC | CASSPQRSGNEQFF
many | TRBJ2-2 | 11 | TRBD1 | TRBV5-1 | TGCGCCTGCAGGGGGCCCGGGGAGCTGTTTTTT | CACRGPGELFF
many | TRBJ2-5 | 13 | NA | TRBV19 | TGTGCCAGTAGTCCCCGGGTTGTGGAGACCCAGTACTTC | CASSPRVVETQYF
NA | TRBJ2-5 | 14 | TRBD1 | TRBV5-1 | TGCGCCAGCCGGACAGGGGTGGTCCAAGAGACCCAGTACTTC | CASRTGVVQETQYF
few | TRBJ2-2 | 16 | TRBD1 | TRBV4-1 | TGCGCCAGCAGCCGACCGGACAGGGGTAACACCGGGGAGCTGTTTTTT | CASSRPDRGNTGELFF
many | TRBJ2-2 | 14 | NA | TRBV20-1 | TGCAGTGCTAGAGGGTCAGGTCCACGGGGGGAGCTGTTTTTT | CSARGSGPRGELFF
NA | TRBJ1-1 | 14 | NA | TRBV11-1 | TGTGCCAGCAGCTTGAGGTGGGCGGAGGCTGAAGCTTTCTTT | CASSLRWAEAEAFF
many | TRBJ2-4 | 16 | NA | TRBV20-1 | TGCAGTGCTAGACCCCCTAAAAATCTAGCCAAAAACATTCAGTACTTC | CSARPPKNLAKNIQYF
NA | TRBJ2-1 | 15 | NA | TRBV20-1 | TGCAGTGCTAGAGAATCCCTTAGCTCCTACAATGAGCAGTTCTTC | CSARESLSSYNEQFF
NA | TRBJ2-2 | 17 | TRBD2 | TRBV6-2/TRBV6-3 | TGTGCCAGCCTTCGCCTAGCGGGGGGCCTGAACACCGGGGAGCTGTTTTTT | CASLRLAGGLNTGELFF
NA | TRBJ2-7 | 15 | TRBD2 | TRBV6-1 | TGTGCCAGCAGCCTAGGACTAGCGGGATCCTACGAGCAGTACTTC | CASSLGLAGSYEQYF
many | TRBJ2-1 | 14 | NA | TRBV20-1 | TGCAGTGCTAGAGGGACAGTATACATCGATGAGCAGTTCTTC | CSARGTVYIDEQFF
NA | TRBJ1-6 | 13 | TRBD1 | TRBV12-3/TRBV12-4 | TGTGCCAGCATGGACAGGGTTAATTCACCCCTCCACTTT | CASMDRVNSPLHF
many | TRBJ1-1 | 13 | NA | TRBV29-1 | TGCAGCGTTGAATCTGCCCGGAACACTGAAGCTTTCTTT | CSVESARNTEAFF
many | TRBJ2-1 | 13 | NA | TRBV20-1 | TGCAGTGCTAGACGTTCAGGAGGGAGGGAGCAGTTCTTC | CSARRSGGREQFF
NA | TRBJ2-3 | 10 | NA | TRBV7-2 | TGTGCCAGCGGGGAAGATACGCAGTATTTT | CASGEDTQYF
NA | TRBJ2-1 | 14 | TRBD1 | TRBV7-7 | TGTGCTAGCAGCTTATCAGGGGGTAACAATGAGCAGTTCTTC | CASSLSGGNNEQFF
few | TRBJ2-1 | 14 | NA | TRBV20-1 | TGCAGTGCTACCGCCGGGACACCCTACAATGAGCAGTTCTTC | CSATAGTPYNEQFF
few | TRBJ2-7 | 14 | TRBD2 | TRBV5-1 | TGCGCCAGCAGCCCTAGCGGGATCTCCTACGAGCAGTACTTC | CASSPSGISYEQYF
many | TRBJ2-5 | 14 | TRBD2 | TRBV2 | TGTGCCAGCAGTCTCCGGGAGGATGGCGAGACCCAGTACTTC | CASSLREDGETQYF
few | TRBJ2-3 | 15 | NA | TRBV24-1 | TGTGCCACCAATTCCGGAAGCAAGAGCACAGATACGCAGTATTTT | CATNSGSKSTDTQYF
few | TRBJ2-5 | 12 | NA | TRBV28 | TGTGCCAGCAGTCCATACTTGGAGACCCAGTACTTC | CASSPYLETQYF
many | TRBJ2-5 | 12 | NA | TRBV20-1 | TGCAGTGCTAGGATGGGGGTTGGGACCCAGTACTTC | CSARMGVGTQYF
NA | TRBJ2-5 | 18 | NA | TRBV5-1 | TGCGCCAGCGGGGCCATGTCCTTGGAGGGGGGGCCACGGGAGACCCAGTACTTC | CASGAMSLEGGPRETQYF
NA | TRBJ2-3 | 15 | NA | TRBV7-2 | TGTGCCAGCAGCTTAGCCCCCAGGGGTACAGATACGCAGTATTTT | CASSLAPRGTDTQYF
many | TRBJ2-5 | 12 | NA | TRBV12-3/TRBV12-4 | TGTGCCAGCAGTTTAGGCGAGTTGGGCCAGTACTTC | CASSLGELGQYF